This is a list of T cell receptor beta chains from one sample in a study of tumor and adjacent non-tumor tissue in lung cancer. TCRdb ran MiXCR on the multiplex PCR reads and lists one entry per CDR3 protein. The data hold roughly 220,000 distinct CDR3 sequences, with less than 80% observed a single time. Sample: lung tumor tissue. The receptors shown here come from a man aged 55 to 70 with non-small cell lung cancer. CDR3s include the opening cysteine and the closing phenylalanine or tryptophan. The D gene is left open where the match is weak. Where a row states a size, it is once, few, many or the class of an expanded clone; other rows omit it.

DNA: TGTGCCAGAAGCGTCGGGGACAGGGTCGATCACAATGAGCAGTTCTTC; CDR3: CARSVGDRVDHNEQFF; D: TRBD1; J: TRBJ2-1; size: .; V: TRBV11-2
DNA: TGCAATGCTAATCCGGATAACTATGGCTACACCTTC; CDR3: CNANPDNYGYTF; D: .; J: TRBJ1-2; size: .; V: TRBV20-1
DNA: TGTGCCAGCAGCCAGGGGAGCAAGCAAGAGACCCAGTACTTC; CDR3: CASSQGSKQETQYF; D: .; J: TRBJ2-5; size: .; V: TRBV4-2
DNA: TGCAGTACTAGAGATATGAAGGGGACTACCAAGAGAGAGACTCAGTACTTC; CDR3: CSTRDMKGTTKRETQYF; D: TRBD2; J: TRBJ2-5; size: .; V: TRBV20-1
DNA: TGTGCCAGCAGCTCCGGACCCTCGGTAGACTTC; CDR3: CASSSGPSVDF; D: .; J: TRBJ2-7; size: many; V: TRBV28
DNA: TGTGCCACCAGTGACCTAGCTTCCCCCACAGATACGCAGTATTTT; CDR3: CATSDLASPTDTQYF; D: .; J: TRBJ2-3; size: .; V: TRBV24-1
DNA: TGCAGTGCTAGAGATCATGACAGGGGGCTAGAGACCCAGTACTTC; CDR3: CSARDHDRGLETQYF; D: TRBD1; J: TRBJ2-5; size: .; V: TRBV20-1
DNA: TGTGCCAGCACTCAAGAGGCGGTGTCTGGGGCCAATGTCCTGACTTTC; CDR3: CASTQEAVSGANVLTF; D: .; J: TRBJ2-6; size: .; V: TRBV4-3
DNA: TGTGCCAGCAGCCAAGATCGGGGGGGGGACCAAGGGACCCAGTACTTC; CDR3: CASSQDRGGDQGTQYF; D: TRBD2; J: TRBJ2-5; size: .; V: TRBV4-2
DNA: TGTGCCAGCAGCTTGGAGCCTCGGCGAGACAATGAGCAGTTCTTC; CDR3: CASSLEPRRDNEQFF; D: .; J: TRBJ2-1; size: .; V: TRBV5-4
DNA: TGTGCCAGCAGTGAAGGTGGCCGAAGCACCCGGGAGCTGCTGTTT; CDR3: CASSEGGRSTRELLF; D: .; J: TRBJ2-2; size: .; V: TRBV11-2
DNA: TGTGCCAGCAGTCCCCCCGGGACAGGGATCTACGAGCAGTACTTC; CDR3: CASSPPGTGIYEQYF; D: TRBD1; J: TRBJ2-7; size: few; V: TRBV28
DNA: TGCGCCAGCAGTGAGTCCCCTACAACTACCCATGGCTACACCTTC; CDR3: CASSESPTTTHGYTF; D: .; J: TRBJ1-2; size: .; V: TRBV10-1
DNA: TGCAGTGCTTCACCGGGACAGGGACCTTATGGCAATCAGCCCCAGCATTTT; CDR3: CSASPGQGPYGNQPQHF; D: TRBD1; J: TRBJ1-5; size: .; V: TRBV20-1
DNA: TGTGCCAGCAGTAGTTACGGGACAGGGTTCCGAGAGACCCAGTACTTC; CDR3: CASSSYGTGFRETQYF; D: TRBD1; J: TRBJ2-5; size: .; V: TRBV12-3/TRBV12-4
DNA: TGTGACAGCAGCTTAGAGTTCAGAGGGGAGACCCAGTATTTC; CDR3: CDSSLEFRGETQYF; D: .; J: TRBJ2-5; size: .; V: TRBV11-3
DNA: TGTGCCAGCAGCTTAGAAGCGAACGGGGAGCTGTTTTTT; CDR3: CASSLEANGELFF; D: .; J: TRBJ2-2; size: medium-sized; V: TRBV11-2
DNA: TGCAACGTTGAAGATAGGACCCGGGACGCCGACTCGCACTGGAATGAGCAGTTCTTC; CDR3: CNVEDRTRDADSHWNEQFF; D: .; J: TRBJ2-1; size: .; V: TRBV29-1
DNA: TGTGCCAGCAGTTCGACTAGCGGGAAGAGCAATGAGCAGTTCTTC; CDR3: CASSSTSGKSNEQFF; D: TRBD2; J: TRBJ2-1; size: .; V: TRBV7-8
DNA: TGCGCCAGCGGGACAGGGAACACCAGGGAGCTGTTTTTT; CDR3: CASGTGNTRELFF; D: TRBD1; J: TRBJ2-2; size: .; V: TRBV5-1
DNA: TGTGCCAGCAGTGGAATAACCCCCTCCTATGAGCAGTACTTC; CDR3: CASSGITPSYEQYF; D: .; J: TRBJ2-7; size: .; V: TRBV6-1
DNA: TGTGTCAGCAGCTACGGCACCGTATGGGAGCAGTACTTC; CDR3: CVSSYGTVWEQYF; D: .; J: TRBJ2-7; size: .; V: TRBV5-6
DNA: TGTGCCAGCAGCTTAGGCATCCCATGGCATAACACGACCTACGAGCAGTACTTC; CDR3: CASSLGIPWHNTTYEQYF; D: .; J: TRBJ2-7; size: .; V: TRBV11-3
DNA: TGTGCCAATATTGGCAGGAGTTACAATCAGCCCCAGTATTTT; CDR3: CANIGRSYNQPQYF; D: .; J: TRBJ2-3; size: once; V: TRBV19
DNA: TGTGCCAGCAGTCCAACCAGCGGGGGAGCCACTGGGTCCAACGTCCTCACTTTC; CDR3: CASSPTSGGATGSNVLTF; D: TRBD2; J: TRBJ2-6; size: .; V: TRBV11-2
DNA: TGTGCCAGCAGTGAAGCCCAGGGGAGAGGAAATAAGCCCCAGCATTTT; CDR3: CASSEAQGRGNKPQHF; D: .; J: TRBJ1-5; size: .; V: TRBV6-1
DNA: TGTGCCAGCAGCGATAGCAATATGAACACTGAAGCTTTCTTT; CDR3: CASSDSNMNTEAFF; D: .; J: TRBJ1-1; size: many; V: TRBV7-9
DNA: TGTACCAGCAGCCTTCTAGCGGGGGGGCCAAGTACGCAGTATTTT; CDR3: CTSSLLAGGPSTQYF; D: TRBD2; J: TRBJ2-3; size: .; V: TRBV6-5
DNA: TGCAGTTCCCAGGGACAGGGGGGGTTCCAGTTCTTC; CDR3: CSSQGQGGFQFF; D: TRBD1; J: TRBJ2-1; size: .; V: TRBV20-1
DNA: TGCAGTCCTAGAGAATGGGTAGGCTATGGCTACACCTTC; CDR3: CSPREWVGYGYTF; D: .; J: TRBJ1-2; size: .; V: TRBV20-1
DNA: TGTAGTGCTACGGACCCCGGGAGCATTGCTAACTATGGCTACACCTTC; CDR3: CSATDPGSIANYGYTF; D: .; J: TRBJ1-2; size: .; V: TRBV20-1
DNA: TGCAGTCCTAGAGAAGTACCCATGAACACTGAAGCTTTCTTT; CDR3: CSPREVPMNTEAFF; D: .; J: TRBJ1-1; size: once; V: TRBV20-1
DNA: TGCGTCAGCTCTAGGCCTAGCGCAGTCCAGTTCTTC; CDR3: CVSSRPSAVQFF; D: .; J: TRBJ2-1; size: .; V: TRBV5-1
DNA: TGTGCCTACAAAGACGGGAATAGCAATCAGCCCCGGCATTTT; CDR3: CAYKDGNSNQPRHF; D: .; J: TRBJ1-5; size: .; V: TRBV30
DNA: TGCAGTGCCTTATCGGACGGCTACGATCACTACTTC; CDR3: CSALSDGYDHYF; D: .; J: TRBJ2-7; size: .; V: TRBV20-1
DNA: TGTGCCAGCAGCTTAGCCAACAAAGAGCAGCACTTC; CDR3: CASSLANKEQHF; D: .; J: TRBJ2-7; size: .; V: TRBV13
DNA: TGTGCCAGCAGTTACTCCGATAGGGTCTACGAGCAGTACTTC; CDR3: CASSYSDRVYEQYF; D: .; J: TRBJ2-7; size: .; V: TRBV6-2/TRBV6-3
DNA: TGCAGCGTTGGGGTGGGACAGCCGGGGGATACGCAGTATTTT; CDR3: CSVGVGQPGDTQYF; D: TRBD1; J: TRBJ2-3; size: many; V: TRBV29-1
DNA: TGCAATCCTAGTGATCGCGGGGGGGCCTCCAATGAGCAGTTCTTC; CDR3: CNPSDRGGASNEQFF; D: TRBD2; J: TRBJ2-1; size: .; V: TRBV20-1
DNA: TGTGCCTGGAGTGCACGAGGGAGGAACACCGGGGAGCTGTTTTTT; CDR3: CAWSARGRNTGELFF; D: .; J: TRBJ2-2; size: .; V: TRBV30
DNA: TGCAGTGTTCCAGGGGGGCGGGAGACCCCAATTGGTATCCAGTACTTC; CDR3: CSVPGGRETPIGIQYF; D: .; J: TRBJ2-5; size: .; V: TRBV20-1
DNA: TGTGCCATCAGCTTAAGCTGGTCCGACCAAGAGACACAGTACTTC; CDR3: CAISLSWSDQETQYF; D: .; J: TRBJ2-5; size: .; V: TRBV11-1
DNA: TGTGCCTGCAGTCCAACTAGCGGGGGAGCCACTGGGGCCAATGTCCTGGTTTTC; CDR3: CACSPTSGGATGANVLVF; D: TRBD2; J: TRBJ2-6; size: once; V: TRBV11-2
DNA: TGTGCCAGCGGCCCATCCTGGGCCAGTGGCGGCGGGACCTACGAGCAGTACTTC; CDR3: CASGPSWASGGGTYEQYF; D: .; J: TRBJ2-7; size: .; V: TRBV4-2
DNA: TGTGCCAGCACCCGGACTAGTAGCACCGGGGAGCTGTCTTTT; CDR3: CASTRTSSTGELSF; D: TRBD2; J: TRBJ2-2; size: .; V: TRBV12-3/TRBV12-4
DNA: TGCGCCAGCAGCCCTCTTTCTGTAACAACAGATACGCAGTATTTT; CDR3: CASSPLSVTTDTQYF; D: .; J: TRBJ2-3; size: .; V: TRBV5-1
DNA: TGTGCCAGCAGCCAAGATCGGGCGGGGTCTTACGAGCAGTACTTC; CDR3: CASSQDRAGSYEQYF; D: .; J: TRBJ2-7; size: many; V: TRBV4-2
DNA: TGTGCCAGCAATTTAAAGATCCCGGGGGAAAAACTGTTTTTT; CDR3: CASNLKIPGEKLFF; D: .; J: TRBJ1-4; size: .; V: TRBV12-3/TRBV12-4
DNA: TGTGCCAGCAGCCGGTGGGGGAGCTCTGGGGCCAACGTCCCGACTTTC; CDR3: CASSRWGSSGANVPTF; D: .; J: TRBJ2-6; size: .; V: TRBV5-6
DNA: TGCAGTGCTAGAGCACAGAACACCTGGCAGCTGTTTTTC; CDR3: CSARAQNTWQLFF; D: .; J: TRBJ2-2; size: .; V: TRBV20-1
DNA: TGTTCAAGCAGCATTCTCGGACAGGGGGGTTCTGAGCAGTACTTC; CDR3: CSSSILGQGGSEQYF; D: TRBD1; J: TRBJ2-7; size: .; V: TRBV11-3
DNA: TGTGCCAGTAGCTCCCGCGAGATCTCCTACATTGAACAGTTCTTC; CDR3: CASSSREISYIEQFF; D: .; J: TRBJ2-1; size: .; V: TRBV11-3
DNA: TGCAGTGCTAGAGATATGAACAGGGGAGGCATCGCGGAGCTGTTTTTT; CDR3: CSARDMNRGGIAELFF; D: .; J: TRBJ2-2; size: .; V: TRBV20-1
DNA: TGTGCCAGCAGTAACCGGGGCGCGGATACTGAAGCTTCCTTT; CDR3: CASSNRGADTEASF; D: .; J: TRBJ1-1; size: .; V: TRBV6-1